Listed below are T cell receptor beta chains from one sample, sequenced in a study of blood T cells in healthy people across ages. TCRdb fed the 5' RACE reads into MiXCR, producing one record per CDR3 protein. The repertoire holds 600,000 to 1,000,000 distinct CDR3 sequences, about three fifths seen once, with approximately 23% in the top ten. Sequencing input: blood. The receptors stem from a man aged 25 to 40 in good health. Each CDR3 is given without its conserved first and last residue. A D gene is named only where the DNA matches it firmly. Expanded clones are given a class, and other clones once, few, many or no size at all.

v_call: TRBV20-1
clone_size: -
d_call: -
cdr3_aa: SARSIGRGRNEQY

v_call: TRBV20-1
clone_size: few
d_call: TRBD2
cdr3_aa: SARGTSGKETQY

v_call: TRBV30
clone_size: -
d_call: -
cdr3_aa: AWSPSPTIQETQY

v_call: TRBV15
clone_size: -
d_call: TRBD2
cdr3_aa: ATSPSAGGSEQY

v_call: TRBV5-1
clone_size: -
d_call: -
cdr3_aa: ASSLGGSGSAEAF

v_call: TRBV6-1
clone_size: -
d_call: -
cdr3_aa: ASSEGLALLFETQY

v_call: TRBV27
clone_size: -
d_call: TRBD1
cdr3_aa: ASSSHGDRDNQPQH

v_call: TRBV2
clone_size: -
d_call: -
cdr3_aa: ASSDGNRVTDTQY

v_call: TRBV4-2
clone_size: -
d_call: TRBD2
cdr3_aa: ASSQVSGVTETQY

v_call: TRBV20-1
clone_size: -
d_call: -
cdr3_aa: SAAQRVGAIIEQY

v_call: TRBV7-2
clone_size: -
d_call: -
cdr3_aa: ASSRIFSINNEQF

v_call: TRBV29-1
clone_size: -
d_call: -
cdr3_aa: SVLGPYGYT

v_call: TRBV7-9
clone_size: -
d_call: -
cdr3_aa: ASSLEAQNGYT

v_call: TRBV29-1
clone_size: -
d_call: TRBD1
cdr3_aa: SVGQGGELF

v_call: TRBV7-2
clone_size: -
d_call: -
cdr3_aa: ASSLSAGRVGYGYT

v_call: TRBV7-9
clone_size: -
d_call: TRBD2
cdr3_aa: ASSSGTPGLANYEQY

v_call: TRBV12-3/TRBV12-4
clone_size: many
d_call: -
cdr3_aa: ASRNQETQY

v_call: TRBV10-3
clone_size: -
d_call: TRBD2
cdr3_aa: AISGDLAGVNQETQY

v_call: TRBV27
clone_size: -
d_call: TRBD2
cdr3_aa: ASSILWEGLSEQF

v_call: TRBV6-5
clone_size: -
d_call: -
cdr3_aa: ASSYSDSFGEQF

v_call: TRBV4-1
clone_size: -
d_call: TRBD2
cdr3_aa: ASSHLPGTSGFVDTQY

v_call: TRBV15
clone_size: -
d_call: -
cdr3_aa: ATSRGGDSPLH

v_call: TRBV6-2/TRBV6-3
clone_size: -
d_call: -
cdr3_aa: ASNRQFVTYEQY

v_call: TRBV9
clone_size: few
d_call: TRBD1
cdr3_aa: ASSPRTGGGYEQY

v_call: TRBV20-1
clone_size: -
d_call: TRBD1
cdr3_aa: SASYRGDEQY

v_call: TRBV6-2/TRBV6-3
clone_size: few
d_call: -
cdr3_aa: ASSYSGATGRDGYT

v_call: TRBV7-2
clone_size: -
d_call: TRBD2
cdr3_aa: ASSPITSGGQETQY

v_call: TRBV4-1
clone_size: -
d_call: -
cdr3_aa: ASSQESQRPGELF

v_call: TRBV2
clone_size: -
d_call: TRBD1
cdr3_aa: AIKQGANTEAF

v_call: TRBV20-1
clone_size: few
d_call: TRBD2
cdr3_aa: SAQSGGVNEQF

v_call: TRBV10-3
clone_size: -
d_call: -
cdr3_aa: AISDVTGLSYNEQF

v_call: TRBV6-5
clone_size: -
d_call: -
cdr3_aa: ASRDDRSGIETQY

v_call: TRBV5-1
clone_size: -
d_call: TRBD2
cdr3_aa: ASSPAAGREQY

v_call: TRBV3-1
clone_size: few
d_call: TRBD1
cdr3_aa: ASSLTRDRGSYEQY

v_call: TRBV18
clone_size: -
d_call: -
cdr3_aa: ASSPVPRNNEQF

v_call: TRBV18
clone_size: -
d_call: TRBD1
cdr3_aa: ASSRGQGHNEQF

v_call: TRBV5-5
clone_size: -
d_call: -
cdr3_aa: ASSFTPLSTDTQY

v_call: TRBV20-1
clone_size: few
d_call: TRBD2
cdr3_aa: SARGVGRAYQETQY

v_call: TRBV12-3/TRBV12-4
clone_size: once
d_call: -
cdr3_aa: ASSPPGNPYGYT

v_call: TRBV28
clone_size: -
d_call: -
cdr3_aa: ASSLARAAYEQY

v_call: TRBV25-1
clone_size: few
d_call: TRBD1
cdr3_aa: ASSQTGGVPGANVLT

v_call: TRBV7-2
clone_size: -
d_call: -
cdr3_aa: ASCHGGTSWETQY

v_call: TRBV5-1
clone_size: many
d_call: TRBD2
cdr3_aa: ASSPGLAGGDEQF

v_call: TRBV21-1
clone_size: -
d_call: -
cdr3_aa: AVKGDGVF

v_call: TRBV5-1
clone_size: -
d_call: TRBD1
cdr3_aa: ASSKVPGQGDLLSTDTQY

v_call: TRBV28
clone_size: -
d_call: TRBD1
cdr3_aa: ASSSHRGIGNTQY

v_call: TRBV20-1
clone_size: few
d_call: TRBD2
cdr3_aa: SASLPTSGSHEQY

v_call: TRBV29-1
clone_size: few
d_call: TRBD2
cdr3_aa: SVGGSGSSYEQY

v_call: TRBV12-3/TRBV12-4
clone_size: few
d_call: TRBD2
cdr3_aa: ASTLAGGPSYNEQF

v_call: TRBV6-6
clone_size: -
d_call: TRBD1
cdr3_aa: ASSLNPGQGVGYT

v_call: TRBV2
clone_size: few
d_call: -
cdr3_aa: ASTGESSYNEQF

v_call: TRBV7-8
clone_size: few
d_call: -
cdr3_aa: ASSLTGVSGEQY

v_call: TRBV7-2
clone_size: few
d_call: TRBD1
cdr3_aa: ASSLGQGLNEQY